Following are 2 T cell receptor beta chains from one sample sequenced in a study of response to subunit inactivated influenza vaccine. TCRdb processed the RT-PCR reads anew with MiXCR; each CDR3 protein has one entry. The top ten clones hold less than 15% of a sample with hundreds of thousands of distinct CDR3 sequences, under 15% of them seen once. The material sequenced was PBMCs from blood, taken 45 days after vaccination. Receptors were obtained from a man between 50 and 59 years old who received an inactivated influenza vaccine.

This clonotype has only a few counts. The chain recombines TRBV20-1 with TRBJ1-4, with D uncertain. CDR1 is DFQATT, CDR2 SNEGSKA, per germline (reference sequence). The germline V and J ends were trimmed by 0 bases and 5 bases, with 13 bases remaining between them. The length of the CDR3 is 15 residues. The CDR3 nucleotides are TGCAGTGCTAGAGATTTAACTGACGTCAATGAAAAACTGTTTTTT. This codes for CSARDLTDVNEKLFF.

There are a few counts of this clonotype. The V call is TRBV6-2 or TRBV6-3, the J call TRBJ2-1, with a weak D call TRBD2 (5 bases). The germline V gene has CDR1 MNHEY and CDR2 SVGEGT. The CDR3 loop spans 14 amino acids. Trimming removed 7 bases at V and 6 bases at J, with 16 bases between. CDR3 coding DNA: TGTGCCAGCACATTAGGTATCCGGGGCAATGAGCAGTTCTTC. Translating gives CASTLGIRGNEQFF.